This passage covers 20 T cell receptor beta chains from one sample sequenced in a study of blood T cell repertoires in COVID-19. Here immunoSEQ multiplex PCR was the method, and the copy in TCRdb shows in-frame clones only, minus some. The repertoire holds about 180,000 clones, with approximately 86% as singletons. The sample comprised peripheral blood. These receptors originate from a man aged 50 to 59 with active or convalescent COVID-19.

V usage is TRBV3-1 (or the pseudogene TRBV3-2) and J usage is TRBJ1-6, with a weak D call TRBD1 (5 bases). CDR3 size: 19 residues. Trimming removed 4 bases from V and 0 bases from J, with 19 bases in between. The germline V gene encodes CDR1 LGHDT and CDR2 YNNKEL (reference sequence). This CDR3 is CASSPDRRKSSSYNSPLHF. The CDR3 nucleotides are TGTGCCAGCAGCCCAGACAGACGAAAATCTAGCTCCTATAATTCACCCCTCCACTTT.

The rearrangement uses TRBV10-3 and TRBJ2-7; maybe TRBD2 (6 bases). The V end was cut by 6 bases, the J end by 0 bases, with 15 bases between. Per germline, CDR1 ENHRY and CDR2 SYGVKD. The CDR3 contains 15 residues. CDR3 nucleotides: TGTGCCATCAGCCCTAGCGCAATCAACTCCTACGAGCAGTACTTC. It yields the protein CAISPSAINSYEQYF.

The chain carries TRBV10-3 and TRBJ1-2, with D perhaps matching TRBD1 (6 bases). The CDR3 is made up of 15 amino acids. Per germline, CDR1 ENHRY and CDR2 SYGVKD. V lost 3 bases and J lost 4, with 15 bases in between. CDR3 loop: CAISELQGVGYGYTF. In DNA form, the CDR3 reads TGTGCCATCAGTGAATTACAGGGAGTGGGCTATGGCTACACCTTC.

The chain combines TRBV28 with TRBJ2-1, with 13 nucleotides matching TRBD2. The V segment lost 6 bases and the J segment 7 bases; nucleotides outside the gene matches: 6. Germline-derived CDR1 and CDR2 are MDHEN and SYDVKM. The length of the CDR3 is 15 residues. The CDR3 sequence is CASSRGLAGVNEQFF. The CDR3 nucleotides read TGTGCCAGCAGCCGCGGACTAGCGGGAGTAAATGAGCAGTTCTTC.

The chain is built from TRBV5-1 and TRBJ2-1; 9 bases are shared with TRBD1. J gave up 7 bases and V 4 bases, and 9 bases lay outside the gene matches. Germline CDR1 is SGHRS and CDR2 is YFSETQ. The CDR3 is made up of 15 amino acids. Here the CDR3 DNA reads TGCGCCAGCAGCAACACAGGGGGCAGTTGGAATGAGCAGTTCTTC. Translating gives CASSNTGGSWNEQFF.

This chain connects TRBV27 to TRBJ2-1; the match to TRBD2 covers 7 bases. The CDR3 is 14 residues long. CDR1 and CDR2 from the germline V gene are MNHEY and SMNVEV (reference sequence). J gave up 12 bases and V 5 bases, and 13 bases lay outside the gene matches. The CDR3 DNA reads TGTGCCAGCAGTCCTTCCGGGACTACGAATTTGCAGTTCTTC. This sequence encodes CASSPSGTTNLQFF.

The chain is built from TRBV19 and TRBJ2-2, with D possibly being TRBD2 (6 bases). V lost 6 bases, J lost 6 bases, and 17 bases lay in between. From germline, CDR1 is LNHDA and CDR2 SQIVND (reference sequence). CDR3 length: 15 amino acids. CDR3 sequence reads: CASSTRRGGAGELFF. CDR3 coding DNA: TGTGCCAGTAGCACACGGCGGGGCGGAGCCGGGGAGCTGTTTTTT. The full variable domain, completed using reference TRBV19 and TRBJ2-2, is DGGITQSPKYLFRKEGQNVTLSCEQNLNHDAMYWYRQDPGQGLRLIYYSQIVNDFQKGDIAEGYSVSREKKESFPLTVTSAQKNPTAFYLCASSTRRGGAGELFFGEGSRLTVL.

The rearrangement uses TRBV19 and TRBJ1-2; 7 bases fit TRBD1. CDR3 length equals 14 residues. CDR1 and CDR2 from the germline V gene are LNHDA and SQIVND (reference sequence). The V segment lost 9 bases and the J segment 7 bases; nucleotides outside the gene matches: 14. CDR3 sequence (DNA): TGTGCCAGCCGTAGCGGGACAGCCTCGCTTGGCTACACCTTC. Translation: CASRSGTASLGYTF.

This clone was detected once. The J gene is TRBJ2-3, the V gene TRBV5-4; 9 nucleotides match TRBD1. The germline gives CDR1 SGHNT, CDR2 YYREEE (reference sequence). The CDR3 loop spans 17 amino acids. The V gene end was trimmed by 1 base and the J gene end by 4 bases; junction bases not matched to a gene: 10. CDR3 region: CASSLFRDRVRADTQYF. The CDR3 nucleotides are TGTGCCAGCAGCTTGTTTCGGGACAGGGTTCGTGCAGATACGCAGTATTTT. The full variable domain, in which reference TRBV5-4 and TRBJ2-3 provide the parts outside the CDR3, is ETGVTQSPTHLIKTRGQQVTLRCSSQSGHNTVSWYQQALGQGPQFIFQYYREEENGRGNFPPRFSGLQFPNYSSELNVNALELDDSALYLCASSLFRDRVRADTQYFGPGTRLTVL.

The chain joins TRBV7-2 to TRBJ1-2; 8 bases line up with TRBD1. J gave up 7 bases and V 1 base, and 2 bases lay outside the gene matches. The length of the CDR3 is 13 residues. CDR1 and CDR2 (germline): SGHTA, FQGNSA. The CDR3 is CASSLGQGSGYTF. The CDR3 region has the DNA TGTGCCAGCAGCTTAGGACAGGGGAGTGGCTACACCTTC. The full variable domain, in which reference TRBV7-2 and TRBJ1-2 provide the parts outside the CDR3, is GAGVSQSPSNKVTEKGKDVELRCDPISGHTALYWYRQSLGQGLEFLIYFQGNSAPDKSGLPSDRFSAERTGGSVSTLTIQRTQQEDSAVYLCASSLGQGSGYTFGSGTRLTVV.

In this sample, this clone turned up once. V is TRBV5-6 and J is TRBJ1-2, with D possibly matching TRBD1 (5 bases). Looked up from germline, CDR1 is SGHDT and CDR2 is YYEEEE. Trimming pared 5 bases from V and 5 bases from J, leaving 19 bases between. CDR3 length: 15 amino acids. DNA for the CDR3: TGTGCCAGCAGTCCTGGACACGATGAAGGGTATGGCTACACCTTC. Encoded protein: CASSPGHDEGYGYTF.

The rearrangement uses TRBV27 and TRBJ2-7; 8 bases agree with TRBD1. V lost 5 bases, J lost 2 bases, and 8 bases stayed unmatched. This CDR3 is 15 amino acids long. Germline loops: CDR1 MNHEY, CDR2 SMNVEV (reference sequence). In nucleotides, the CDR3 is TGTGCCAGCAGTCGAACCCGACAGGGGACCTACGAGCAGTACTTC. Amino acids: CASSRTRQGTYEQYF.

This chain connects TRBV6-5 to TRBJ2-1; D gene ambiguous. Germline V gene sequence: CDR1 MNHEY, CDR2 SVGAGI. The CDR3 length is 11 residues. V was cut by 6 bases and J by 13 bases, with 13 bases left in between. As DNA, the CDR3 is TGTGCCAGCAGCCGAATAAGTAGTCAGTTCTTC. Residues: CASSRISSQFF.

The chain has TRBV2 and TRBJ2-2, with D unresolved. The CDR3 consists of 14 residues. CDR1 and CDR2 from the germline V gene are SNHLY and FYNNEI. V lost 6 bases, J lost 1 base, and 9 bases lay in between. The DNA for the CDR3 is TGTGCCAGCAGAGGCGGTGAGAACACCGGGGAGCTGTTTTTT. Protein: CASRGGENTGELFF.

The chain carries TRBV5-1 and TRBJ2-6; D possibly corresponds to TRBD1 (5 bases). The CDR3 extends over 12 amino acids. Germline CDR1 SGHRS, CDR2 YFSETQ. V was clipped by 0 bases and J by 11 bases, with 6 bases between them. CDR3 region: CASSLVGDVLTF. The CDR3 DNA sequence: TGCGCCAGCAGCTTGGTAGGGGACGTCCTGACTTTC.

The V and J genes are TRBV4-1 and TRBJ1-2; D unclear. Germline values: CDR1 MGHRA, CDR2 YSYEKL. V lost 0 bases and J lost 8, with 16 bases in between. The CDR3 contains 15 residues. For the CDR3, the DNA is TGCGCCAGCAGCCAAGAGACCGCGGGAGCTGGGGGCTACACCTTC. This gives the protein CASSQETAGAGGYTF.

The V and J genes are TRBV6-5 and TRBJ1-4; D unclear. The CDR3 runs 13 residues. V shed 8 bases and J shed 3 bases, with 10 bases lying between them. Germline V lookup: CDR1 MNHEY, CDR2 SVGAGI. The CDR3: CASDEQANEKLFF. The CDR3 bases are TGTGCCAGCGATGAGCAAGCTAATGAAAAACTGTTTTTT.

V and J are TRBV6-5 and TRBJ1-4; 8 bases are a match to TRBD1. Germline trimming cut 4 bases from V and 7 bases from J; bases unmatched to any gene: 8. Germline values: CDR1 MNHEY, CDR2 SVGAGI. CDR3 length equals 15 residues. The DNA of the CDR3 is TGTGCCAGCAGTTCCACCGCAGGGGGCGTTGAAAAACTGTTTTTT. Translated: CASSSTAGGVEKLFF.

The rearrangement links TRBV9 to TRBJ2-1; D call uncertain. Germline V lookup: CDR1 SGDLS, CDR2 YYNGEE. The CDR3 length is 12 residues. Between the trimmed V and J ends, which lost 0 bases and 8 bases, there was a span of 6 bases. The CDR3 nucleotides read TGTGCCAGCAGCGTAGTTTTCGATGAGCAGTTCTTC. As protein: CASSVVFDEQFF.

The chain couples TRBV6-5 to TRBJ1-2; D is unclear. The CDR3 sequence is 14 residues long. Germline V lookup: CDR1 MNHEY, CDR2 SVGAGI. The V gene lost 7 bases and the J gene lost 4 bases, with 16 bases spanning the gap. CDR3 amino acids: CASTQLQPPYGYTF. The CDR3 nucleotides are TGTGCCAGCACTCAGCTACAGCCCCCCTATGGCTACACCTTC.